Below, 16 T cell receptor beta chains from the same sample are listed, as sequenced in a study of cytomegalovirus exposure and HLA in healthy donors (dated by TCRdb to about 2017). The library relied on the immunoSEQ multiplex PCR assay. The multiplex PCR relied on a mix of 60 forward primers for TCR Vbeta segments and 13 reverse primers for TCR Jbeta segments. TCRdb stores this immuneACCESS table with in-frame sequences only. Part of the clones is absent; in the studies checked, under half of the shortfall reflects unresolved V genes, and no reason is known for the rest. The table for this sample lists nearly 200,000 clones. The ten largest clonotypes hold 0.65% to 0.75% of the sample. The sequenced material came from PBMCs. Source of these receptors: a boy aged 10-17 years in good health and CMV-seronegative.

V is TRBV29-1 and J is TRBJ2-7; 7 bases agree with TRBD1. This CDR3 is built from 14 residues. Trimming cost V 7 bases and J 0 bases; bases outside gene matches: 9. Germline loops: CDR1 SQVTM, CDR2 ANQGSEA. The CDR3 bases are TGCAGCGCTAAACGACAGGGTATCTCCTACGAGCAGTACTTC. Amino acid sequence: CSAKRQGISYEQYF.

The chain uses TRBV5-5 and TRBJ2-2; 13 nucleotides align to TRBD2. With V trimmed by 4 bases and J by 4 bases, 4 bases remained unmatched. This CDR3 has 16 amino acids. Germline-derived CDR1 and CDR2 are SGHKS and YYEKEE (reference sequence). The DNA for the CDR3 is TGTGCCAGCAGCACGACTAGCGGGGGGAGCACCGGGGAGCTGTTTTTT. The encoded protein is CASSTTSGGSTGELFF.

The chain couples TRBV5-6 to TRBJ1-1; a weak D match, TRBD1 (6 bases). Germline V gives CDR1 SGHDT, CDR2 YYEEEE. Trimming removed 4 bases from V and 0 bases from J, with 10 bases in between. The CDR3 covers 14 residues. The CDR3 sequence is CASSLGQMNTEAFF. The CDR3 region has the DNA TGTGCCAGCAGCCTAGGACAGATGAACACTGAAGCTTTCTTT.

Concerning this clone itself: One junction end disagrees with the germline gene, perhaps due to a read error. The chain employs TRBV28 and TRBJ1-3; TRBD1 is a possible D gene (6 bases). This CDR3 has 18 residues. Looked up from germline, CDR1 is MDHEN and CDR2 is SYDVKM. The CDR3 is CASSSLKRQDSFLRPVDF. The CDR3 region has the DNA TGTGCCAGCAGTTCCCTTAAAAGACAGGACTCCTTTTTACGGCCGGTGGATTTT. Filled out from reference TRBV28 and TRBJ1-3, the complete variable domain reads DVKVTQSSRYLVKRTGEKVFLECVQDMDHENMFWYRQDPGLGLRLIYFSYDVKMKEKGDIPEGYSVSREKKERFSLILESASTNQTSMYLCASSSLKRQDSFLRPVDFGEGSWLTVV.

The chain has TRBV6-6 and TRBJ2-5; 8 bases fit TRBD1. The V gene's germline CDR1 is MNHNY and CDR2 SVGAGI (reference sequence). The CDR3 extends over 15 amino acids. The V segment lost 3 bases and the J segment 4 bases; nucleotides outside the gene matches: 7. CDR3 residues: CASSYSGQGRETQYF. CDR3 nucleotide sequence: TGTGCCAGCAGTTATTCCGGACAGGGACGAGAGACCCAGTACTTC.

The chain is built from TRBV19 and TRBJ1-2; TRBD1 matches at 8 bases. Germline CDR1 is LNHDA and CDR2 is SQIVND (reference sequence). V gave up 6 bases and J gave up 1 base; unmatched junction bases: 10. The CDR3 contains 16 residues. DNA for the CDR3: TGTGCCAGTAGAAATTGGGACAGGCCTTTTAACTATGGCTACACCTTC. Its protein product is CASRNWDRPFNYGYTF.

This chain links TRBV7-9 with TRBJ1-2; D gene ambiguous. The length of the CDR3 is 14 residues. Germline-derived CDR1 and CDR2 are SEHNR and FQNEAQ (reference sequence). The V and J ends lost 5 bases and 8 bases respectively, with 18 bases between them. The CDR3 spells CASSTAGAFWGYTF. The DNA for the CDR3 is TGTGCCAGCAGCACAGCGGGCGCCTTCTGGGGCTACACCTTC.

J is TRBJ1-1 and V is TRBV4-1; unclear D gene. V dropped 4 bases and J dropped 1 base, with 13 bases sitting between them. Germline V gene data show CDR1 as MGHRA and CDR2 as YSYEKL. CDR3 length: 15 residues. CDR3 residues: CASSLFPTQNTEAFF. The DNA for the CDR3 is TGCGCCAGCAGCCTTTTCCCGACACAGAACACTGAAGCTTTCTTT.

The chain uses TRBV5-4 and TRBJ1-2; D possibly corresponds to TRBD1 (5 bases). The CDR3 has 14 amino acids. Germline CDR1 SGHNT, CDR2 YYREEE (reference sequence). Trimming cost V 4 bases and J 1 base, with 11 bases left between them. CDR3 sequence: CASSAGGLNYGYTF. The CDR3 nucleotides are TGTGCCAGCAGCGCCGGGGGACTTAACTATGGCTACACCTTC. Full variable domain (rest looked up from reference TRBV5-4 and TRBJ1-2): ETGVTQSPTHLIKTRGQQVTLRCSSQSGHNTVSWYQQALGQGPQFIFQYYREEENGRGNFPPRFSGLQFPNYSSELNVNALELDDSALYLCASSAGGLNYGYTFGSGTRLTVV.

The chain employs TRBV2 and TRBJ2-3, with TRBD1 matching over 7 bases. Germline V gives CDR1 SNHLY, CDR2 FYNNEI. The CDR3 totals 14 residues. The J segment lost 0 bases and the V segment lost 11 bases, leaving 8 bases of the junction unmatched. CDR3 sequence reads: CACLTGISTDTQYF. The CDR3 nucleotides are TGTGCCTGCTTGACAGGGATTAGCACAGATACGCAGTATTTT.

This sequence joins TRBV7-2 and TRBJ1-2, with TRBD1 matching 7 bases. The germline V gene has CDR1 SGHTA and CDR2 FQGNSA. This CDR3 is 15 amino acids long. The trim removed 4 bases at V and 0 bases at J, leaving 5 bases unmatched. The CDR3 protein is CASSSGDRTNYGYTF. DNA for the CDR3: TGTGCCAGCAGCTCCGGGGACAGAACTAACTATGGCTACACCTTC.

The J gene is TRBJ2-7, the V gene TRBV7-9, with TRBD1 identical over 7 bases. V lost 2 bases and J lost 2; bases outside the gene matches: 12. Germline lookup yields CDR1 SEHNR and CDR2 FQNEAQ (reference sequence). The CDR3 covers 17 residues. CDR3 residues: CASSLNRGHEETYEQYF. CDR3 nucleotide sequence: TGTGCCAGCAGCTTAAACAGGGGACACGAAGAAACCTACGAGCAGTACTTC.

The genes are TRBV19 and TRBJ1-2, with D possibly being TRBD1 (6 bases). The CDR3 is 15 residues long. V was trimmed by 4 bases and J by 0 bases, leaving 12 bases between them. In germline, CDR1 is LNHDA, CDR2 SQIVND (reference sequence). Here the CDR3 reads CASSKDRPTNYGYTF. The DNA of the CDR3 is TGTGCCAGTAGTAAAGACAGGCCTACTAACTATGGCTACACCTTC.

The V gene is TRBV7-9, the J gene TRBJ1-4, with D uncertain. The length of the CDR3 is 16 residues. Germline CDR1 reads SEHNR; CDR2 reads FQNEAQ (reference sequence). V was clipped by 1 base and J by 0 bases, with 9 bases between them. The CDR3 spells CASSLVSGTTNEKLFF. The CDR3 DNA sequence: TGTGCCAGCAGCTTAGTTTCAGGCACAACTAATGAAAAACTGTTTTTT.

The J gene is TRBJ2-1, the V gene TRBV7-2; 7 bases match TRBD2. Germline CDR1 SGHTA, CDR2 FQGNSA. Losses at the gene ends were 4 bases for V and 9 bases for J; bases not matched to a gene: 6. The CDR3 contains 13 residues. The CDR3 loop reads CASSSTGGVEQFF. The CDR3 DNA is TGTGCCAGCAGCTCAACGGGGGGAGTTGAGCAGTTCTTC.

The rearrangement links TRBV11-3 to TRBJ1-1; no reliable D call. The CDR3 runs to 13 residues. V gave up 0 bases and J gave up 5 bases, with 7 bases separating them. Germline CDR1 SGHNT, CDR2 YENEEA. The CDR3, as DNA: TGTGCCAGCAGCTTAGATGAGAGGACTGAAGCTTTCTTT. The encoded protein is CASSLDERTEAFF.